Listed below are T cell receptor beta chains from one sample, sequenced in a study of blood T cell repertoires in COVID-19. Only in-frame clones appear in the TCRdb table, and some are missing; sequencing was by immunoSEQ multiplex PCR. This repertoire shows about 83,000 clones, about 84% found once; its top ten account for about 8.5%. What was sequenced was peripheral blood. Receptors were obtained from a man aged 45-60 years with active COVID-19. CDR3s include the opening cysteine and the closing phenylalanine or tryptophan. The order of the fields is J gene, clone size, D gene, V gene, CDR3 DNA, CDR3 protein. A D gene is named only where the DNA matches it firmly. Size is stated for part of the rows, as once, few or many counts, or as a class when the clone is expanded.

J gene: TRBJ2-2
clone size: NA
D gene: TRBD2
V gene: TRBV7-8
CDR3 DNA: TGTGCCAGCAGCTTATTTGGCCTAGCGGGAGGGTCTGGGGAGCTGTTTTTT
CDR3 protein: CASSLFGLAGGSGELFF

J gene: TRBJ1-1
clone size: NA
D gene: TRBD1
V gene: TRBV5-1
CDR3 DNA: TGCGCCAGCAGCACAGGGGGGCAGGGTGTTGAGGCTTTCTTT
CDR3 protein: CASSTGGQGVEAFF

J gene: TRBJ2-2
clone size: once
D gene: NA
V gene: TRBV19
CDR3 DNA: TGTGCCAGTAAAGATAGCGGATATCACACCGGGGAGCTGTTTTTT
CDR3 protein: CASKDSGYHTGELFF

J gene: TRBJ2-2
clone size: few
D gene: NA
V gene: TRBV18
CDR3 DNA: TGTGCCAGCTCACCTGCGGCCGGGGAGCTGTTTTTT
CDR3 protein: CASSPAAGELFF

J gene: TRBJ1-1
clone size: NA
D gene: NA
V gene: TRBV11-3
CDR3 DNA: TGTGCCAGCAGCTTAGATTCCGGGGTAAACACTGAAGCTTTCTTT
CDR3 protein: CASSLDSGVNTEAFF

J gene: TRBJ1-2
clone size: NA
D gene: TRBD1
V gene: TRBV29-1
CDR3 DNA: TGCAGCGTGGGGGGACAGGGGTTCAACTATGGCTACACCTTC
CDR3 protein: CSVGGQGFNYGYTF

J gene: TRBJ1-2
clone size: NA
D gene: NA
V gene: TRBV28
CDR3 DNA: TGTGCCAGCAGTTTACCCAGGACTTACTATGGCTACACCTTC
CDR3 protein: CASSLPRTYYGYTF

J gene: TRBJ1-6
clone size: few
D gene: NA
V gene: TRBV30
CDR3 DNA: TGTGCCTGGAGTTCCCGGCGCGAGGGTTATAATTCACCCCTCCACTTT
CDR3 protein: CAWSSRREGYNSPLHF

J gene: TRBJ2-2
clone size: few
D gene: TRBD1
V gene: TRBV4-3
CDR3 DNA: TGCGCCAGCAGCCTGGGACAGAACGGGGAGCTGTTTTTT
CDR3 protein: CASSLGQNGELFF

J gene: TRBJ1-5
clone size: few
D gene: NA
V gene: TRBV24-1
CDR3 DNA: TGTGCCACCAGTGATTACCCAGGGCTGGGGCCCCAGCATTTT
CDR3 protein: CATSDYPGLGPQHF

J gene: TRBJ2-2
clone size: NA
D gene: NA
V gene: TRBV5-1
CDR3 DNA: TGCGCCAGCAGCTTAGGGCAGGGCCTCGTAAACACCGGGGAGCTGTTTTTT
CDR3 protein: CASSLGQGLVNTGELFF

J gene: TRBJ1-2
clone size: NA
D gene: TRBD1
V gene: TRBV9
CDR3 DNA: TGTGCCAGCAGCGCCGGGACAGTCTATGGCTACACCTTC
CDR3 protein: CASSAGTVYGYTF

J gene: TRBJ1-6
clone size: NA
D gene: TRBD1
V gene: TRBV28
CDR3 DNA: TGTGCCAGCAGAGGGACAGCCTATAATTCACCCCTCCACTTT
CDR3 protein: CASRGTAYNSPLHF

J gene: TRBJ1-1
clone size: NA
D gene: NA
V gene: TRBV7-2
CDR3 DNA: TGTGCCAGCAGTGACCCGAGGGGCGGGAGCACTGAAGCTTTCTTT
CDR3 protein: CASSDPRGGSTEAFF

J gene: TRBJ2-7
clone size: NA
D gene: NA
V gene: TRBV5-6
CDR3 DNA: TGTGCCAGCAGCCCCGGGAACCACGAGCAGTACTTC
CDR3 protein: CASSPGNHEQYF

J gene: TRBJ2-5
clone size: NA
D gene: TRBD2
V gene: TRBV5-1
CDR3 DNA: TGCGCCAGCAGCCTCGGGACTAGCCTAGAGACCCAGTACTTC
CDR3 protein: CASSLGTSLETQYF

J gene: TRBJ2-5
clone size: NA
D gene: NA
V gene: TRBV19
CDR3 DNA: TGTGCCAGTAGTGGGGCAGGGGAAGAGACCCAGTACTTC
CDR3 protein: CASSGAGEETQYF

J gene: TRBJ1-2
clone size: NA
D gene: TRBD1
V gene: TRBV28
CDR3 DNA: TGTGCCAGCAGTTTATCGGGACAGTCCTACACCTTC
CDR3 protein: CASSLSGQSYTF

J gene: TRBJ2-1
clone size: once
D gene: NA
V gene: TRBV13
CDR3 DNA: TGTGCCAGCAGCTCCGCTAGCGAGATTTCGAATGAGCAGTTCTTC
CDR3 protein: CASSSASEISNEQFF

J gene: TRBJ1-5
clone size: NA
D gene: NA
V gene: TRBV19
CDR3 DNA: TGTGCCAGTAGTGCCGTTAGACTGACCGATCAGCCCCAGCATTTT
CDR3 protein: CASSAVRLTDQPQHF

J gene: TRBJ1-6
clone size: NA
D gene: NA
V gene: TRBV28
CDR3 DNA: TGTGCCAGCAGGCGGCCCCAGGGCAGGGCGAATTCACCCCTCCACTTT
CDR3 protein: CASRRPQGRANSPLHF

J gene: TRBJ1-1
clone size: NA
D gene: TRBD1
V gene: TRBV19
CDR3 DNA: TGTGCCAGTATTCTTGGACAGGGCTTGAACACTGAAGCTTTCTTT
CDR3 protein: CASILGQGLNTEAFF